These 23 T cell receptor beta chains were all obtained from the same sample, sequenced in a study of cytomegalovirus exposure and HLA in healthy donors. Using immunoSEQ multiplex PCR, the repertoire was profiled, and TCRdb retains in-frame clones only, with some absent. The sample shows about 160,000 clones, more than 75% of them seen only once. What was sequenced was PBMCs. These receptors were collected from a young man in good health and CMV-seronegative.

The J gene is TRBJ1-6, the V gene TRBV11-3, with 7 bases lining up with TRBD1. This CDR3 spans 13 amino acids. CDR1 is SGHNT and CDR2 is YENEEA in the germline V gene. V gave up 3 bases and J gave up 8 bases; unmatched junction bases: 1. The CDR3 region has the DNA TGTGCCAGCAGCTTTGACAGGGATTCACCCCTCCACTTT. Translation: CASSFDRDSPLHF. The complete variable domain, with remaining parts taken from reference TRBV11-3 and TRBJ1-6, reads EAGVVQSPRYKIIEKKQPVAFWCNPISGHNTLYWYLQNLGQGPELLIRYENEEAVDDSQLPKDRFSAERLKGVDSTLKIQPAELGDSAVYLCASSFDRDSPLHFGNGTRLTVT.

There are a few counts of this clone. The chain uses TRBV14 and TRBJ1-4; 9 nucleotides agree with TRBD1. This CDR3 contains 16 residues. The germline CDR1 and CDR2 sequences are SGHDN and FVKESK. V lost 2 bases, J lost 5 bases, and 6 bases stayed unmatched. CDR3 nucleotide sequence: TGTGCCAGCAGCCAAAGAGAGACAGGGGGGAATGAAAAACTGTTTTTT. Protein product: CASSQRETGGNEKLFF.

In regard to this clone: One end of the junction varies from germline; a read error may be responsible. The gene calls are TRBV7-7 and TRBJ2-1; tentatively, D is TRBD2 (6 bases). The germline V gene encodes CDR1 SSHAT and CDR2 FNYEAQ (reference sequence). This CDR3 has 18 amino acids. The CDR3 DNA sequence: TGTGCTAGCAGCCCTCGACTAGGAGCAACCCGAGTTGACAATGAGCAGTTCTTC. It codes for CASSPRLGATRVDNEQFF. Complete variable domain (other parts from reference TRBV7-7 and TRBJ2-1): GAGVSQSPRYKVTKRGQDVTLRCDPISSHATLYWYQQALGQGPEFLTYFNYEAQPDKSGLPSDRFSAERPEGSISTLTIQRTEQRDSAMYRCASSPRLGATRVDNEQFFGPGTRLTVL.

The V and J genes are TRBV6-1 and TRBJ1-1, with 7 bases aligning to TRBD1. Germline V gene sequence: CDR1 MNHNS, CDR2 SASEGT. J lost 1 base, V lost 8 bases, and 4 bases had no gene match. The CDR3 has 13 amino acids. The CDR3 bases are TGTGCCAGCGACCGACAGGGGAACACTGAAGCTTTCTTT. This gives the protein CASDRQGNTEAFF.

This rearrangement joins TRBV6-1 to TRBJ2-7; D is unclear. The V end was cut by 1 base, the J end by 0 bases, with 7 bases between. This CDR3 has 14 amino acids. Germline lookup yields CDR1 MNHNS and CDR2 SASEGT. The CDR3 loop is CASSEVDNSYEQYV. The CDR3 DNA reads TGTGCCAGCAGTGAAGTAGACAACTCCTACGAGCAGTACGTC.

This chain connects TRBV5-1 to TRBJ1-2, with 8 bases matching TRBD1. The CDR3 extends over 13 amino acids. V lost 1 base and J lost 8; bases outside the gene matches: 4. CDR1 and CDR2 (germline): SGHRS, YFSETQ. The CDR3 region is CASSLTTGDGYTF. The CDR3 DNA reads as TGCGCCAGCAGCTTGACGACAGGGGACGGCTACACCTTC.

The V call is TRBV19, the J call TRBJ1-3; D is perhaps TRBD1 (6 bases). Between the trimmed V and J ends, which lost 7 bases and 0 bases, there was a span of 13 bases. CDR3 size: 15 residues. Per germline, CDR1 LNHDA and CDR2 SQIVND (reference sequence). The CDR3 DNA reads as TGTGCCAGTACCGAAGGACAGAGCTCTGGAAACACCATATATTTT. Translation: CASTEGQSSGNTIYF. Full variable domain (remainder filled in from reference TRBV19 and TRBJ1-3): DGGITQSPKYLFRKEGQNVTLSCEQNLNHDAMYWYRQDPGQGLRLIYYSQIVNDFQKGDIAEGYSVSREKKESFPLTVTSAQKNPTAFYLCASTEGQSSGNTIYFGEGSWLTVV.

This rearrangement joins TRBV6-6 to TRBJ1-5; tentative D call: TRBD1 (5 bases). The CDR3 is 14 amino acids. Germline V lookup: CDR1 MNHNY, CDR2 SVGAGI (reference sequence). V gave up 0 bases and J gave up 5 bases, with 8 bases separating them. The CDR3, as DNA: TGTGCCAGCAGTTACTCGGGGGGAGATCAGCCCCAGCATTTT. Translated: CASSYSGGDQPQHF.

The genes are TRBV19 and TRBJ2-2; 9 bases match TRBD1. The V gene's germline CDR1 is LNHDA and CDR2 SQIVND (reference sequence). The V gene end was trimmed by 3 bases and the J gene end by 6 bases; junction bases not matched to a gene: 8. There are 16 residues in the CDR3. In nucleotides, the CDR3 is TGTGCCAGTAGTATTGGGACAGGGAATTCCCCCGGGGAGCTGTTTTTT. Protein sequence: CASSIGTGNSPGELFF.

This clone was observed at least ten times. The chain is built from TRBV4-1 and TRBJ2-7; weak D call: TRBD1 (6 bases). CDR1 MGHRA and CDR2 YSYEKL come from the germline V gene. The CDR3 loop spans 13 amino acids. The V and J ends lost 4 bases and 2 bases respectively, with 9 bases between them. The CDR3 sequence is CASSPGTTYEQYF. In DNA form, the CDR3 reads TGCGCCAGCAGCCCCGGGACAACCTACGAGCAGTACTTC.

CDR3 region: CASSEKWTGEAGKNQPQHF. CDR3 DNA sequence: TGTGCCAGCAGTGAAAAATGGACCGGGGAGGCAGGGAAGAATCAGCCCCAGCATTTT. The V gene is TRBV6-1, the J gene TRBJ1-5, with a weak D call TRBD1 (5 bases). Germline CDR1 and CDR2: MNHNS and SASEGT. Trimming pared 2 bases from V and 4 bases from J, leaving 24 bases between. This CDR3 comprises 19 residues.

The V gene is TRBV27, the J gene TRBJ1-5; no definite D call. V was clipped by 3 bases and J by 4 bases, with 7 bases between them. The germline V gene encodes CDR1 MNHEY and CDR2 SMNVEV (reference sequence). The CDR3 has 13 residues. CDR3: CASSFRGNQPQHF. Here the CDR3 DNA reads TGTGCCAGCAGTTTTCGGGGTAATCAGCCCCAGCATTTT.

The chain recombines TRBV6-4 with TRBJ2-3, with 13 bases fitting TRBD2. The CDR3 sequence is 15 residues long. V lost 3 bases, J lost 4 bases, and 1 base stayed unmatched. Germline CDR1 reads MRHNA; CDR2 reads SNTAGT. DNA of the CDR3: TGTGCCAGCAGTGAAACTAGCGGGGGGGCAGATACGCAGTATTTT. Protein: CASSETSGGADTQYF.

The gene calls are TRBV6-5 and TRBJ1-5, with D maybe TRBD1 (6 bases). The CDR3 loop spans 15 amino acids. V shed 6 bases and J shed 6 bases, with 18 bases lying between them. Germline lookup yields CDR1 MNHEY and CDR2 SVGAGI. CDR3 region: CASSPFGGGVQPQHF. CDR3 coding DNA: TGTGCCAGCAGCCCGTTTGGAGGGGGGGTTCAGCCCCAGCATTTT.

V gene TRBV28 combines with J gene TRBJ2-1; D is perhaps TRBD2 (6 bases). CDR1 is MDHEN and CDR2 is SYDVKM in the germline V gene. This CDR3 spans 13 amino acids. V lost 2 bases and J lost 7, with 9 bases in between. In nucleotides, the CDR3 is TGTGCCAGCAGTTTAGGAGGGGATAATGAGCAGTTCTTC. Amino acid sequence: CASSLGGDNEQFF.

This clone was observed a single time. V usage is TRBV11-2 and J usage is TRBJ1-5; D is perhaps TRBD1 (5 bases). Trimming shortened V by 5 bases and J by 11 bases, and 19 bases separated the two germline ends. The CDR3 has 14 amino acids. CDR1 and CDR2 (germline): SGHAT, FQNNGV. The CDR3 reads CASSEQAIGRAQHF. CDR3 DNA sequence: TGTGCCAGCAGCGAACAGGCCATCGGACGGGCCCAGCATTTT.

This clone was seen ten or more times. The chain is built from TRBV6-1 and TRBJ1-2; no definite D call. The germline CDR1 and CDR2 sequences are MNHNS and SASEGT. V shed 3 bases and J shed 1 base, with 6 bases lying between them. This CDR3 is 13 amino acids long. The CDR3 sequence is CASSDAVNYGYTF. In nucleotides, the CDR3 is TGTGCCAGCAGTGATGCAGTTAACTATGGCTACACCTTC.

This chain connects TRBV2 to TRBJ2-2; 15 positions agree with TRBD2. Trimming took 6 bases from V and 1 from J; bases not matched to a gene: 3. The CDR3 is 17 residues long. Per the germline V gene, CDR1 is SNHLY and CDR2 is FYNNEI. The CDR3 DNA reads TGTGCCAGCAGGGGACTAGCGGGGGGACTGAACACCGGGGAGCTGTTTTTT. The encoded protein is CASRGLAGGLNTGELFF.

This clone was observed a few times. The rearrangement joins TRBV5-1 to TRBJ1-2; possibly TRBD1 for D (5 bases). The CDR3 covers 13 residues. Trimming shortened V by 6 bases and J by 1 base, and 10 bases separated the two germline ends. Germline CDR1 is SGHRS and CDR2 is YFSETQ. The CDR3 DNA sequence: TGCGCCAGCACCGGGGGGGTTAACTATGGCTACACCTTC. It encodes CASTGGVNYGYTF.

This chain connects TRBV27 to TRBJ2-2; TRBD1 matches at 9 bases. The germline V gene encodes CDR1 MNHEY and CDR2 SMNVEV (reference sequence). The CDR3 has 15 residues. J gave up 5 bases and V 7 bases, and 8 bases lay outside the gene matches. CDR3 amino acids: CASTPDRGYTGELFF. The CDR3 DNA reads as TGTGCCAGCACCCCGGACAGGGGATATACCGGGGAGCTGTTTTTT.

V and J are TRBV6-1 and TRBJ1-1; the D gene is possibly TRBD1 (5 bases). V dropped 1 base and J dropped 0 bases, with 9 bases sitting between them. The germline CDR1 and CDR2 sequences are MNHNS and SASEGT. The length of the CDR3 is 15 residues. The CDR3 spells CASSEGTGMNTEAFF. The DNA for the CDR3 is TGTGCCAGCAGTGAAGGTACAGGAATGAACACTGAAGCTTTCTTT.

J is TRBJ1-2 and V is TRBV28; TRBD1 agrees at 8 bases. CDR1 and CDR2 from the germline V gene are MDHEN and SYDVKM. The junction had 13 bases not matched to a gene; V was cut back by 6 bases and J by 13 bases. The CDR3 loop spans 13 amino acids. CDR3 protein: CASRPNGQGLGTF. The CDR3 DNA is TGTGCCAGCAGACCGAACGGACAGGGTCTAGGCACCTTC.

The CDR3 sequence is CASSQGRSSYNEQFF. CDR3 bases: TGCGCCAGCAGTCAGGGCCGTAGCTCCTACAATGAGCAGTTCTTC. The gene calls are TRBV10-1 and TRBJ2-1; perhaps TRBD1 as D (5 bases). This CDR3 spans 15 amino acids. Germline lookup yields CDR1 WNHNN and CDR2 SYGVQD (reference sequence). Trimming removed 5 bases from V and 0 bases from J, with 11 bases in between.